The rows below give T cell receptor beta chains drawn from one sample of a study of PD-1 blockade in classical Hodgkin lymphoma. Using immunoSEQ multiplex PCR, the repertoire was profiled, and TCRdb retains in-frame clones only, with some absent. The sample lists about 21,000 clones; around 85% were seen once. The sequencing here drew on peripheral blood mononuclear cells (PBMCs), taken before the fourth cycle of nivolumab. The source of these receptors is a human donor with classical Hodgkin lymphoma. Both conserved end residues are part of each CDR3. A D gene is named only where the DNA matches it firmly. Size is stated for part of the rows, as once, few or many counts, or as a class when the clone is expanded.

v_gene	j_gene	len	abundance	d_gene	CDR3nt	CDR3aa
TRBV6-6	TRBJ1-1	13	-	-	TGTGCCAGCAGCCTTCGGACTAACACTGAAGCTTTCTTT	CASSLRTNTEAFF
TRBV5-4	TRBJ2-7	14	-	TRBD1	TGTGCCAGCAGCTCATCCGGGACAGGTTACGAGCAGTACTTC	CASSSSGTGYEQYF
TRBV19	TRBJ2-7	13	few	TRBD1	TGTGCCAGTAGTCGGACAGGTTGGAACGAGCAGTACTTC	CASSRTGWNEQYF
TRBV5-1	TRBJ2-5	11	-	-	TGCGCCAGCAGCTCACAAGAGACCCAGTACTTC	CASSSQETQYF
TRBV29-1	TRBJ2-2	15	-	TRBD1	TGCAGCGTTGGGGGCGGGACAGGGAACACCGGGGAGCTGTTTTTT	CSVGGGTGNTGELFF
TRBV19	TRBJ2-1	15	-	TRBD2	TGTGCCAGTAGTATAGGTGGGAGGGCATACAATGAGCAGTTCTTC	CASSIGGRAYNEQFF
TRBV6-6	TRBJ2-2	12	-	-	TGTGCCAGCAGTTACTCTACCGGGGAGCTGTTTTTT	CASSYSTGELFF
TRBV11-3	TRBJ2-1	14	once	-	TGTGCCAGCAGCTTAGAGGGCACCTACAATGAGCAGTTCTTC	CASSLEGTYNEQFF
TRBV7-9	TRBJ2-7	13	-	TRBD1	TGTGCCAGCAGCTTAAGGGACAGGGGCGAGCAGTACTTC	CASSLRDRGEQYF
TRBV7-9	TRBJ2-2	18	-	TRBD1	TGTGCCAGCAGCTTAGATAGAACAGGGGCCCCGAACACCGGGGAGCTGTTTTTT	CASSLDRTGAPNTGELFF
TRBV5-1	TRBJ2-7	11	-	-	TGCGCCAGCAGCCGACCCTACGAGCAGTACTTC	CASSRPYEQYF
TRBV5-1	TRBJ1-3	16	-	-	TGCGCCAGCAGCTTGCTAGGCCAGGAGGTTGCGAACACCATATATTTT	CASSLLGQEVANTIYF
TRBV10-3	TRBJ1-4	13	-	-	TGTGCCACCGGAGGGGCGGATAATGAAAAACTGTTTTTT	CATGGADNEKLFF
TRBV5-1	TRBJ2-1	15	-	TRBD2	TGCGCCAGCAGCCCAGGACTAGCCTCCTACAATGAGCAGTTCTTC	CASSPGLASYNEQFF
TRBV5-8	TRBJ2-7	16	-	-	TGTGCCAGCAGCTCCAGGCAAGTTTTTCCCGGATCCGAGCAGTACTTC	CASSSRQVFPGSEQYF
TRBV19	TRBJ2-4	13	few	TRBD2	TGTGCCAGTAGTACTACTAGCGGGAGAGGTCAGTACTTC	CASSTTSGRGQYF
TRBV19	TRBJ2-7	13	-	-	TGTGCCAGTAGTATGGGCAGAGCCTACGAGCAGTACTTC	CASSMGRAYEQYF
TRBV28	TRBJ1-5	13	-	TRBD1	TGTGCCAGCAGTCCCCAGGGGGTGCTGGCCCAGCATTTT	CASSPQGVLAQHF
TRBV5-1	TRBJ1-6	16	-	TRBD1	TGCGCCAGCAGCGCCACAGGGGGCTCCCCTAATTCACCCCTCCACTTT	CASSATGGSPNSPLHF
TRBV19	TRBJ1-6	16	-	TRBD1	TGTGCCAGTAGTATCGGGGCAACAGGGGGGAATTCACCCCTCCACTTT	CASSIGATGGNSPLHF
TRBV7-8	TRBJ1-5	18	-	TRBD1	TGTGCCAGCAGCTTAAGGGGTGTTCGGCAGGGGGGCAATCAGCCCCAGCATTTT	CASSLRGVRQGGNQPQHF
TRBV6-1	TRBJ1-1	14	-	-	TGTGCCAGCAGACCCATCCAGGGGAGGACTGAAGCTTTCTTT	CASRPIQGRTEAFF
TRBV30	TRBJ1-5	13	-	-	TGTGCCTGGAGTGTGGGAGGTGATCAGCCCCAGCATTTT	CAWSVGGDQPQHF
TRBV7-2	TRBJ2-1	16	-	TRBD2	TGTGCCAGCAGCCCAGAGGTAGCGGGAGGCTACAGGGAGCAGTTCTTC	CASSPEVAGGYREQFF
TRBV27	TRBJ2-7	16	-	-	TGTGCCAGCAGTTTAGGGGTGCCTAGCCCCCTGGCGGAGCAGTACTTC	CASSLGVPSPLAEQYF
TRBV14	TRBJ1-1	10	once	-	TGTGCCAGCAGCAATGAAGGGGCTTTCTTT	CASSNEGAFF
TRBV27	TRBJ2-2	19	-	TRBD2	TGTGCCAGCAGATACCAGGGACTAGCGGGAGGGATGAACACCGGGGAGCTGTTTTTT	CASRYQGLAGGMNTGELFF
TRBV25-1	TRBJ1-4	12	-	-	TGTGCCTTTTGTGGGTGTTTGGGAAAAACTGTTTTT	CAFCGCLGKTVF
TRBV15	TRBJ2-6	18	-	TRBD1	TGTGCCACCAGCAGCTACAGGGACAGTATCTCTGGGGCCAACGTCCTGACTTTC	CATSSYRDSISGANVLTF
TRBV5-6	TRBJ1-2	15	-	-	TGTGCCAGCAGCCCGGGTGGACGGGGTTTATCTGGCTACACCTTC	CASSPGGRGLSGYTF
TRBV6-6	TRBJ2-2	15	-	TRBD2	TGTGCCAGCAGTTACAGACTAGCGGGGGGCCGGGAGCTGTTTTTT	CASSYRLAGGRELFF
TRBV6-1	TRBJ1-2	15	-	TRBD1	TGTGCCAGCAGTGAATCAGGGACAGGGGGTGAGGGCTACACCTTC	CASSESGTGGEGYTF
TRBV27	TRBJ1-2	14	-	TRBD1	TGTGCCAGCAGTTTGGGACAGGGCGGCTATGGCTACACCTTC	CASSLGQGGYGYTF
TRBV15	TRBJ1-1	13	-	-	TGTGCCACCAGCAGAGACATCCAGGTAGAAGCTTTCTTT	CATSRDIQVEAFF
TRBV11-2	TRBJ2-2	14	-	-	TGTGCCAGCAGCTTAGTACACGGGCCCGGGGAGCTGTTTTTT	CASSLVHGPGELFF
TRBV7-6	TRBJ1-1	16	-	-	TGTGCCAGCAGCTTAGCGCTCTCCGGTATGAACACTGAAGCTTTCTTT	CASSLALSGMNTEAFF